This entry lists 11 T cell receptor beta chains sequenced from one sample in a study of cytomegalovirus exposure and HLA in healthy donors. PCR amplification relied on 60 Vbeta primers (plus 13 Jbeta primers). Measured with immunoSEQ multiplex PCR; TCRdb has only the in-frame clones, and not every one. Of about 82,000 clones listed, about 71% are singletons. Source material: PBMCs. These receptor sequences come from a man between 60 and 75 years old in good health and CMV-seronegative.

V and J are TRBV7-9 and TRBJ2-7; D might be TRBD2 (5 bases). V was shortened by 5 bases and J by 12 bases, with 29 bases between the two germline ends. CDR1 and CDR2 (germline): SEHNR, FQNEAQ (reference sequence). The CDR3 covers 16 residues. The CDR3 DNA reads as TGTGCCAGCAGCCTCACCCGCCCGACTAAACCCGCGTCGGTGTACTTC. It encodes CASSLTRPTKPASVYF.

The chain combines TRBV19 with TRBJ2-7; 9 bases match TRBD1. CDR3 size: 15 residues. The V gene's germline CDR1 is LNHDA and CDR2 SQIVND (reference sequence). Germline trimming cut 7 bases from V and 1 base from J; bases unmatched to any gene: 8. The CDR3 coding sequence is TGTGCCAGTACCGTTTCGGGACAGGGTTCCTACGAGCAGTACTTC. It yields the protein CASTVSGQGSYEQYF.

V usage is TRBV30 and J usage is TRBJ2-7; D gene unclear. Trimming shortened V by 0 bases and J by 4 bases, and 13 bases separated the two germline ends. The CDR3 spans 14 residues. Germline V lookup: CDR1 GTSNPN, CDR2 SVGIG (reference sequence). The CDR3, as DNA: TGTGCCTGGAGTGTACCTGTACGGTCATACGAGCAGTACTTC. It specifies CAWSVPVRSYEQYF. Supplemented by reference TRBV30 and TRBJ2-7, the full variable domain reads SQTIHQWPATLVQPVGSPLSLECTVEGTSNPNLYWYRQAAGRGLQLLFYSVGIGQISSEVPQNLSASRPQDRQFILSSKKLLLSDSGFYLCAWSVPVRSYEQYFGPGTRLTVT.

The CDR3 DNA follows: TGTGCCTGGAGCGGACCCAGGGGCGGGGAGCTGTTTTTT. Translation gives CAWSGPRGGELFF. The rearrangement joins TRBV30 to TRBJ2-2; weak D call: TRBD1 (6 bases). Trimming cost V 3 bases and J 7 bases, with 12 bases left between them. CDR3 length: 13 residues. The germline V gene has CDR1 GTSNPN and CDR2 SVGIG (reference sequence).

V and J are TRBV6-1 and TRBJ2-5, with 8 positions matching TRBD1. The CDR3 has 16 amino acids. With V trimmed by 1 base and J by 2 bases, 6 bases remained unmatched. Per the germline V gene, CDR1 is MNHNS and CDR2 is SASEGT. CDR3 in DNA: TGTGCCAGCAGTGAAGGCCTACGACAGGGGCAAGAGACCCAGTACTTC. It is translated as CASSEGLRQGQETQYF.

This chain connects TRBV5-4 to TRBJ2-1; TRBD1 is a possible D gene (5 bases). This CDR3 has 13 amino acids. Trimming took 4 bases from V and 13 from J, leaving 18 bases between them. Germline V CDR1 and CDR2: SGHNT, YYREEE (reference sequence). The CDR3 region has the DNA TGTGCCAGCAGCCCCCGGGTGGACAAAGCACAGTTCTTC. Its protein product is CASSPRVDKAQFF. Full variable domain (outside the CDR3, taken from reference TRBV5-4 and TRBJ2-1): ETGVTQSPTHLIKTRGQQVTLRCSSQSGHNTVSWYQQALGQGPQFIFQYYREEENGRGNFPPRFSGLQFPNYSSELNVNALELDDSALYLCASSPRVDKAQFFGPGTRLTVL.

The chain combines TRBV6-5 with TRBJ2-7; D ambiguous. The CDR3 is 16 residues long. Trimming removed 0 bases at V and 1 base at J, with 13 bases between. Germline lookup yields CDR1 MNHEY and CDR2 SVGAGI. The CDR3 spells CASSYSLDEESYEQYF. The DNA of the CDR3 is TGTGCCAGCAGTTACTCGTTGGATGAGGAATCCTACGAGCAGTACTTC.

This chain links TRBV7-2 with TRBJ2-3, with D tentatively TRBD2 (5 bases). Germline CDR1 and CDR2: SGHTA and FQGNSA. The V gene lost 7 bases and the J gene lost 5 bases, with 10 bases spanning the gap. The CDR3 runs 12 residues. Here the CDR3 reads CASTKEGDTQYF. For the CDR3, the DNA is TGTGCCAGCACGAAAGAGGGAGATACGCAGTATTTT.

J is TRBJ2-1 and V is TRBV28; D call uncertain. CDR3 size: 11 residues. V gave up 5 bases and J gave up 7 bases, with 6 bases separating them. Germline loops: CDR1 MDHEN, CDR2 SYDVKM. The CDR3 DNA reads TGTGCCAGCAGTCAGAGGAATGAGCAGTTCTTC. It yields the protein CASSQRNEQFF.

This chain links TRBV6-4 with TRBJ2-1; 11 nucleotides match TRBD2. The length of the CDR3 is 15 residues. CDR1 MRHNA and CDR2 SNTAGT come from the germline V gene. Unmatched junction bases numbered 3, after V lost 3 bases and J lost 5 bases. The chain's CDR3 is CASSETSGDNNEQFF. CDR3 coding DNA: TGTGCCAGCAGTGAGACTAGCGGGGACAACAATGAGCAGTTCTTC.

The V gene is TRBV2, the J gene TRBJ2-3, with 9 bases lining up with TRBD2. V shed 11 bases, J shed 0 bases, and the junction held 3 bases outside the gene matches. Germline V CDR1 and CDR2: SNHLY, FYNNEI. CDR3 length equals 13 residues. The chain's CDR3 is CAQRGASTDTQYF. DNA of the CDR3: TGTGCCCAGCGGGGGGCGAGCACAGATACGCAGTATTTT.